One and the same sample provided the 32 T cell receptor beta chains below, sequenced in a study of shared clonotypes between healthy human individuals. The assay was immunoSEQ multiplex PCR, and TCRdb's table has in-frame clones only and misses some. The data contain roughly 810,000 clones, roughly 96% of them singletons. Cells designated naive CD8 were CD45RO-negative and were positively selected for CCR7, with terminally differentiated effector memory CD45RA+ cells excluded. The specimen was naive CD8+ T cells sorted from blood. Every receptor here comes from a man younger than 45 in good health.

DNA for the CDR3: TGCAGCGTTGAAGGCCTCTCTAGCCCGATAAATGAGCAGTTCTTC. It translates to CSVEGLSSPINEQFF. This chain joins TRBV29-1 and TRBJ2-1, with a possible D match to TRBD2 (5 bases). Germline CDR1 and CDR2: SQVTM and ANQGSEA. The CDR3 has 15 amino acids. Deletions cut 1 base from V and 7 bases from J, with 17 bases between.

The chain uses TRBV4-3 and TRBJ2-1; 8 bases fit TRBD2. Germline CDR1 reads LGHNA; CDR2 reads YSLEER. The junction had 12 bases not matched to a gene; V was cut back by 4 bases and J by 7 bases. CDR3 size: 16 residues. CDR3 loop: CASSPSQRELWNEQFF. Here the CDR3 DNA reads TGCGCCAGCAGCCCCTCCCAGCGGGAGCTTTGGAATGAGCAGTTCTTC.

The V call is TRBV2, the J call TRBJ1-1; D uncertain. Germline V gene sequence: CDR1 SNHLY, CDR2 FYNNEI. The CDR3 extends over 13 amino acids. The V end was cut by 3 bases, the J end by 6 bases, with 11 bases between. CDR3 amino acids: CASSDGPLAEAFF. CDR3 DNA sequence: TGTGCCAGCAGTGACGGCCCTCTCGCTGAAGCTTTCTTT. The whole variable domain, remainder taken from reference TRBV2 and TRBJ1-1, is EPEVTQTPSHQVTQMGQEVILRCVPISNHLYFYWYRQILGQKVEFLVSFYNNEISEKSEIFDDQFSVERPDGSNFTLKIRSTKLEDSAMYFCASSDGPLAEAFFGQGTRLTVV.

The V call is TRBV27, the J call TRBJ1-5, with 8 bases fitting TRBD1. This CDR3 is built from 15 residues. V gave up 2 bases and J gave up 6 bases; unmatched junction bases: 6. CDR1 MNHEY and CDR2 SMNVEV come from the germline V gene (reference sequence). CDR3 amino acids: CASSLTGTGFQPQHF. The DNA of the CDR3 is TGTGCCAGCAGTTTAACCGGGACAGGATTTCAGCCCCAGCATTTT.

V gene TRBV6-5 combines with J gene TRBJ2-1; D is undetermined. Trimming removed 2 bases from V and 6 bases from J, with 8 bases in between. Germline loops: CDR1 MNHEY, CDR2 SVGAGI. The CDR3 sequence is 13 residues long. CDR3 bases: TGTGCCAGCAGTTACCAGTCCACCAATGAGCAGTTCTTC. Translating gives CASSYQSTNEQFF.

This chain uses TRBV4-3 with TRBJ2-7, with 9 bases lining up with TRBD2. The CDR3 is 16 amino acids. Trimming at V came to 4 bases and at J to 4 bases, leaving 11 bases not matched to a gene. The germline V gene encodes CDR1 LGHNA and CDR2 YSLEER. The CDR3 bases are TGCGCCAGCAGCCCGAGTGGCGGGAGGGCTTTGTACGAGCAGTACTTC. Its translation is CASSPSGGRALYEQYF.

V and J are TRBV6-1 and TRBJ2-1; TRBD2 aligns across 8 bases. With 7 bases clipped from V and 6 bases from J, the junction kept 5 bases outside the gene matches. This CDR3 spans 13 amino acids. Germline CDR1 is MNHNS and CDR2 is SASEGT. CDR3 protein: CASIGTSFNEQFF. The CDR3, as DNA: TGTGCCAGCATTGGGACTAGTTTCAATGAGCAGTTCTTC.

This chain joins TRBV7-2 and TRBJ2-7; D remains unclear. V dropped 2 bases and J dropped 3 bases, with 11 bases sitting between them. CDR1 SGHTA and CDR2 FQGNSA come from the germline V gene. The CDR3 loop spans 14 amino acids. The DNA of the CDR3 is TGTGCCAGCAGCTTAAGGGTCCCCGACTACGAGCAGTACTTC. Protein sequence: CASSLRVPDYEQYF.

This sequence joins TRBV5-6 and TRBJ1-5; 11 bases map to TRBD1. Germline CDR1 reads SGHDT; CDR2 reads YYEEEE. The ends lost 3 bases at V and 3 bases at J; junction bases unmatched: 2. This CDR3 has 15 residues. CDR3 nucleotides: TGTGCCAGCAGCTCCGGACAGGGGGCCAATCAGCCCCAGCATTTT. Amino acids: CASSSGQGANQPQHF.

Concerning this clone itself: Relative to the germline gene, one junction end is altered; a read error may explain this. This chain connects TRBV15 to TRBJ2-1; 9 bases match TRBD2. Germline V CDR1 and CDR2: LNHNV, YYDKDF (reference sequence). This CDR3 contains 15 residues. CDR3: CATSSPGLAYNEQFF. The DNA of the CDR3 is TGTGCCACCAGCAGCCCGGGACTAGCCTATAATGAGCAGTTCTTC.

Concerning this clone itself: Additional DNA sequences in this sample encode the identical CDR3. This chain uses TRBV10-2 with TRBJ2-7; D unresolved. This CDR3 is built from 11 residues. Germline CDR1 reads WSHSY; CDR2 reads SAAADI. Trimming removed 5 bases from V and 1 base from J, with 3 bases in between. The CDR3 bases are TGCGCCAGCAGTTCTTCCTACGAGCAGTACTTC. It yields the protein CASSSSYEQYF.

The rearrangement uses TRBV27 and TRBJ2-2; TRBD1 matches 8 bases. This CDR3 has 14 amino acids. CDR1 and CDR2 (germline): MNHEY, SMNVEV (reference sequence). V lost 8 bases, J lost 6 bases, and 8 bases stayed unmatched. This CDR3 is CASLPGGSAGELFF. For the CDR3, the DNA is TGTGCCAGCCTCCCAGGGGGCTCGGCCGGGGAGCTGTTTTTT.

The chain has TRBV7-6 and TRBJ2-5, with TRBD2 matching 10 bases. V shed 2 bases and J 1 base; nucleotides not matched to a gene: 4. The CDR3 has 16 residues. Germline lookup yields CDR1 SGHVS and CDR2 FNYEAQ. The CDR3 loop is CASSLTSGNLQETQYF. CDR3 coding DNA: TGTGCCAGCAGCTTAACTAGCGGGAACCTCCAAGAGACCCAGTACTTC.

The CDR3 sequence: CASGTGTGILNTEAFF. DNA for the CDR3: TGCGCCAGCGGTACCGGGACAGGGATCTTGAACACTGAAGCTTTCTTT. The V call is TRBV4-1, the J call TRBJ1-1, with TRBD1 identical over 9 bases. Trimming removed 8 bases from V and 0 bases from J; junction bases left unmatched: 10. Germline lookup yields CDR1 MGHRA and CDR2 YSYEKL. This CDR3 comprises 16 residues.

The genes are TRBV15 and TRBJ2-3; no firm D call. V lost 3 bases, J lost 6 bases, and 16 bases lay in between. This CDR3 comprises 15 residues. CDR1 and CDR2 (germline): LNHNV, YYDKDF (reference sequence). CDR3 residues: CATSSKGRNLDTQYF. The CDR3 DNA follows: TGTGCCACCAGCAGTAAAGGTAGAAACTTGGATACGCAGTATTTT.

V is TRBV6-6 and J is TRBJ1-5; D is undetermined. There are 16 residues in the CDR3. The germline V and J ends were trimmed by 0 bases and 5 bases, with 14 bases remaining between them. The germline CDR1 and CDR2 sequences are MNHNY and SVGAGI (reference sequence). The CDR3 DNA reads as TGTGCCAGCAGTTACTCGACCGTGGGGATACATCAGCCCCAGCATTTT. Its translation: CASSYSTVGIHQPQHF.

The chain couples TRBV27 to TRBJ2-1; D call uncertain. Germline CDR1 reads MNHEY; CDR2 reads SMNVEV (reference sequence). The CDR3 is 15 amino acids. The V and J ends lost 6 bases and 0 bases respectively, with 12 bases between them. CDR3 region: CASRTDFSSYNEQFF. The CDR3 DNA sequence: TGTGCCAGCAGAACCGACTTTAGCTCCTACAATGAGCAGTTCTTC.

This clone came up once. The chain links TRBV11-2 to TRBJ2-7; D is unclear. The CDR3 is 15 amino acids. The V and J ends lost 3 bases and 4 bases respectively, with 16 bases between them. Germline V lookup: CDR1 SGHAT, CDR2 FQNNGV. The CDR3 DNA follows: TGTGCCAGCAGCTTTCCTAATTCCGTAAAGTACGAGCAGTACTTC. Translated: CASSFPNSVKYEQYF. Full variable domain (missing parts from reference TRBV11-2 and TRBJ2-7): EAGVAQSPRYKIIEKRQSVAFWCNPISGHATLYWYQQILGQGPKLLIQFQNNGVVDDSQLPKDRFSAERLKGVDSTLKIQPAKLEDSAVYLCASSFPNSVKYEQYFGPGTRLTVT.

The rearrangement links TRBV12-5 to TRBJ2-1; D is unclear. Germline V CDR1 and CDR2: LGHNT, FRNRAP. The CDR3 is 13 residues long. V was cut by 1 base and J by 7 bases, with 8 bases left in between. The CDR3 reads CASGLDFMNEQFF. In nucleotides, the CDR3 is TGTGCTAGTGGTTTGGACTTTATGAATGAGCAGTTCTTC.

This rearrangement joins TRBV4-1 to TRBJ2-5; weak D call: TRBD2 (6 bases). The V end lost 6 bases, the J end lost 7 bases, and 18 bases lay between the germline ends. This CDR3 comprises 14 residues. Per the germline V gene, CDR1 is MGHRA and CDR2 is YSYEKL. CDR3: CASRHVGGSGTQYF. The CDR3 nucleotides are TGCGCCAGCAGGCATGTCGGGGGATCGGGGACCCAGTACTTC.

The chain uses TRBV7-9 and TRBJ2-2, with D possibly called TRBD1 or TRBD2 (5 bases each). The ends were cut back, 2 bases at V and 3 bases at J, with 16 bases in the middle. Germline V gives CDR1 SEHNR, CDR2 FQNEAQ (reference sequence). The CDR3 runs to 17 residues. The CDR3, as DNA: TGTGCCAGCAGCTTATCTGACGGGGCTCCACACACCGGGGAGCTGTTTTTT. It specifies CASSLSDGAPHTGELFF.

The V and J genes are TRBV4-1 and TRBJ2-7; 12 positions match TRBD1. This CDR3 comprises 16 residues. V dropped 0 bases and J dropped 7; count of bases not matched to a gene: 7. Germline V lookup: CDR1 MGHRA, CDR2 YSYEKL. CDR3 bases: TGCGCCAGCAGCCAAGATCCAGGGACAGGGGGCGTGGAGCAGTACTTC. It specifies CASSQDPGTGGVEQYF.

The V and J genes are TRBV13 and TRBJ1-3; no firm D call. V was shortened by 9 bases and J by 0 bases, with 15 bases between the two germline ends. The CDR3 is 15 residues long. The germline V gene has CDR1 PRHDT and CDR2 FYEKMQ (reference sequence). The CDR3 region has the DNA TGTGCCAGTTCCTCCTCAGCGAGCTCTGGAAACACCATATATTTT. Encoded protein: CASSSSASSGNTIYF.

The CDR3 sequence is CASSDIVGTNTEAFF. CDR3 nucleotide sequence: TGTGCCAGCAGCGACATCGTTGGCACGAACACTGAAGCTTTCTTT. V gene TRBV7-9 combines with J gene TRBJ1-1; D unclear. V was trimmed by 5 bases and J by 1 base, leaving 14 bases between them. Per the germline V gene, CDR1 is SEHNR and CDR2 is FQNEAQ (reference sequence). The CDR3 is 15 amino acids.

The rearrangement uses TRBV5-4 and TRBJ2-7, with D perhaps given as TRBD1 or TRBD2 (6 bases each). Trimming left V 3 bases short and J 4 bases short, with 14 bases between. CDR3 length equals 14 residues. Germline lookup yields CDR1 SGHNT and CDR2 YYREEE (reference sequence). The CDR3 spells CASSSGAGEYEQYF. In nucleotides, the CDR3 is TGTGCCAGCAGCTCGGGGGCAGGGGAGTACGAGCAGTACTTC.

The chain couples TRBV11-2 to TRBJ1-2; D not resolved. CDR1 is SGHAT, CDR2 FQNNGV, per germline. The CDR3 totals 15 residues. The V end was cut by 4 bases, the J end by 4 bases, with 16 bases between. The CDR3 loop reads CASSSSVSRLYGYTF. The CDR3 DNA reads TGTGCCAGCAGCTCCTCGGTCAGCCGACTCTATGGCTACACCTTC.

Remarks on this clone: The junction departs from the called germline gene at one end, perhaps through a read error. The chain links TRBV13 to TRBJ2-5, with TRBD1 matching over 8 bases. Germline V CDR1 and CDR2: PRHDT, FYEKMQ (reference sequence). This CDR3 region has 13 residues. CDR3 region: CASNLGQGETQYF. The CDR3 DNA is TGTGCCAGCAACTTAGGACAGGGTGAGACCCAGTACTTC.

The chain recombines TRBV12-2 with TRBJ1-1. TRBV12-2 is classified as a pseudogene. This CDR3 has 16 amino acids. CDR3 in DNA: TGTGCAAGTCGCTTCCTAAGCGAAGAGAAGAACACTGAAGCTTTCTTT. It codes for CASRFLSEEKNTEAFF.

This clone was detected only once. CDR3 in DNA: TGTGCCAGCAGTGAGGACAGACTCCGGGATGACGCAGATACGCAGTATTTT. It is translated as CASSEDRLRDDADTQYF. The V gene is TRBV6-1, the J gene TRBJ2-3, with D possibly matching TRBD1 (6 bases). Germline CDR1 MNHNS, CDR2 SASEGT. The CDR3 length is 17 residues. Between the trimmed V and J ends, which lost 3 bases and 4 bases, there was a span of 20 bases.

This clone was seen only a few times. The rearrangement links TRBV4-1 to TRBJ2-7; 7 bases line up with TRBD1. Looked up from germline, CDR1 is MGHRA and CDR2 is YSYEKL. This CDR3 is 14 amino acids long. Germline trimming cut 4 bases from V and 2 bases from J; bases unmatched to any gene: 5. The CDR3 DNA reads as TGCGCCAGCAGCCTTCGGACAGGCGCCTACGAGCAGTACTTC. Its translation is CASSLRTGAYEQYF.

The genes are TRBV10-2 and TRBJ2-7; D unclear. Germline V gives CDR1 WSHSY, CDR2 SAAADI. The CDR3 covers 13 residues. Trimming removed 6 bases from V and 3 bases from J, with 12 bases in between. The CDR3 DNA sequence: TGCGCCAGCAGGGACGGTGGATACTACGAGCAGTACTTC. This translates into CASRDGGYYEQYF.

J is TRBJ2-3 and V is TRBV27; 9 positions agree with TRBD2. Germline trimming cut 4 bases from V and 6 bases from J; bases unmatched to any gene: 11. Germline V gene data show CDR1 as MNHEY and CDR2 as SMNVEV (reference sequence). The CDR3 loop spans 16 amino acids. The CDR3 DNA sequence: TGTGCCAGCAGTTCGCCCTCTATAGCGGGAGATGATACGCAGTATTTT. This translates into CASSSPSIAGDDTQYF.